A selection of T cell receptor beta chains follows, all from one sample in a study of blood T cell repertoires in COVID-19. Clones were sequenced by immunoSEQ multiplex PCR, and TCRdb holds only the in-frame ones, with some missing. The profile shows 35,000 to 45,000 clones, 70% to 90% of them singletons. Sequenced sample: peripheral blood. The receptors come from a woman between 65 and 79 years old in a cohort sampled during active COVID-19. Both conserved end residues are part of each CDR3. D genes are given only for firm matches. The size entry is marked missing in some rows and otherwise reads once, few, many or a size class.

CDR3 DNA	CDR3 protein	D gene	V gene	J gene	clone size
TGTGCCAGCAGCTTGCCACCGGGACAGGGGGTAAACGGGGAGCTGTTTTTT	CASSLPPGQGVNGELFF	TRBD1	TRBV7-9	TRBJ2-2	NA
TGTGCCAGTACTACAGGGTCGGGGACAGATACGCAGTATTTT	CASTTGSGTDTQYF	NA	TRBV19	TRBJ2-3	NA
TGTGCCAGCAGCCTCCAAATAGGGGGCACCGGGGAGCTGTTTTTT	CASSLQIGGTGELFF	NA	TRBV9	TRBJ2-2	NA
TGCGCCAGCAGCTTCCCCCTAGCGGGAGGGAGAGATACGCAGTATTTT	CASSFPLAGGRDTQYF	TRBD2	TRBV5-1	TRBJ2-3	NA
TGTGCCAGCAGCCCGGGACAGGGGGCACAGGGCTACACCTTC	CASSPGQGAQGYTF	TRBD1	TRBV28	TRBJ1-2	NA
TGTGCCAGCAGCAGACAGGAAGACGAGCAGTACTTC	CASSRQEDEQYF	NA	TRBV12-3/TRBV12-4	TRBJ2-7	NA
TGCGCCAGCAGTCAACTGATTGGAAGGGGGTACGAGCAGTACTTC	CASSQLIGRGYEQYF	NA	TRBV23-1	TRBJ2-7	NA
TGTGCCAGCAGCACCCCGGGACTAGCGGGAGGCCCCTCCTACAATGAGCAGTTCTTC	CASSTPGLAGGPSYNEQFF	TRBD2	TRBV7-9	TRBJ2-1	NA
TGTGCCAGTACCGCCGGACTTACCGGAACAGATACGCAGTATTTT	CASTAGLTGTDTQYF	NA	TRBV19	TRBJ2-3	NA
TGTGCCAGCAGTTCGACAGGTCACTACGAGCAGTACTTC	CASSSTGHYEQYF	NA	TRBV5-4	TRBJ2-7	NA
TGTGCCACCAGTGATTTTACGGGGTCGCATACGCAGTATTTT	CATSDFTGSHTQYF	NA	TRBV24-1	TRBJ2-3	NA
TGTGCCAGCAGCCTAGAGCGGACTAGCGTGAATGAGCAGTTCTTC	CASSLERTSVNEQFF	TRBD2	TRBV11-1	TRBJ2-1	NA
TGTGCCAGCAGCAGCCGGACAGGGAATTCACCCCTCCACTTT	CASSSRTGNSPLHF	TRBD1	TRBV9	TRBJ1-6	NA
TGTGCCAGCAGCCGGCTAGGGACAGAGAACACCGGGGAGCTGTTTTTT	CASSRLGTENTGELFF	TRBD1	TRBV2	TRBJ2-2	once
TGTGCCAGCTCACCACGGGGACAGCCAAATTCACCCCTCCACTTT	CASSPRGQPNSPLHF	TRBD1	TRBV18	TRBJ1-6	NA
TGTGCCACCACGCGAACGGTGGCGGGAGTGGGAGAGCAGTTCTTC	CATTRTVAGVGEQFF	TRBD2	TRBV27	TRBJ2-1	NA
TGCGCCAGCACCCTGGCGCCGGGTAGTGGGAGCGAGCAGTTCTTC	CASTLAPGSGSEQFF	NA	TRBV5-1	TRBJ2-1	NA
TGCGCCAGCAGGTCTAGCATTGAGCAGTTCTTC	CASRSSIEQFF	NA	TRBV10-2	TRBJ2-1	few
TGTGCCAGCAGTCTAAACTACGAGCAGTACTTC	CASSLNYEQYF	NA	TRBV12-3/TRBV12-4	TRBJ2-7	NA
TGCAGCGTTGCAGCGGGAGGGCCACGGTACGAGCAGTACTTC	CSVAAGGPRYEQYF	TRBD2	TRBV29-1	TRBJ2-7	NA
TGTGCCAGCACTCTTACGGACAGCTTGAACACTGAAGCTTTCTTT	CASTLTDSLNTEAFF	NA	TRBV2	TRBJ1-1	NA
TGTGCCAGCAGCCCCAGGGCAGGCGGGGAGCTGTTTTTT	CASSPRAGGELFF	NA	TRBV14	TRBJ2-2	NA
TGTGCCATCAGTGGCGGGGAGTCGGAGACCCAGTACTTC	CAISGGESETQYF	NA	TRBV10-3	TRBJ2-5	NA
TGTGCCAGCAGGCCCGGGGGGAGGTTTGGGCAGTATTTT	CASRPGGRFGQYF	TRBD2	TRBV7-2	TRBJ2-3	NA
TGTGCCAGCAGGAGAGACAGGCCCCCCTATGGCTACACCTTC	CASRRDRPPYGYTF	NA	TRBV27	TRBJ1-2	NA
TGTGCCTGGAACCGGAGAAGGAACACCGGGGAGCTGTTTTTT	CAWNRRRNTGELFF	NA	TRBV30	TRBJ2-2	NA
TGCGCCAGCAGCCAAGACGTTCTTAGCTCCTACGAGCAGTACTTC	CASSQDVLSSYEQYF	NA	TRBV4-3	TRBJ2-7	NA
TGTGCCAGCAGAGAGACACAGGGGGCTGGGGCCAACGTCCTGACTTTC	CASRETQGAGANVLTF	TRBD1	TRBV28	TRBJ2-6	NA
TGTGCCAGCAGCCTGACAGGGGAGACTGAAGCTTTCTTT	CASSLTGETEAFF	TRBD1	TRBV3-1/TRBV3-2	TRBJ1-1	NA
TGTGCCAGCAGCTTAGAGTCCCCCTATAGCGGGAGCCGTAATGAGCAGTTCTTC	CASSLESPYSGSRNEQFF	TRBD2	TRBV7-2	TRBJ2-1	NA
TGTGCCAGCAGTCTACCGGGACTTAATGAGCAGTTCTTC	CASSLPGLNEQFF	NA	TRBV7-9	TRBJ2-1	NA
TGTGCCAGCAGCCTTACAATGTCGGGGGACGGCTACACCTTC	CASSLTMSGDGYTF	NA	TRBV7-3	TRBJ1-2	NA
TGTGCCAGCAGCCGACAGGGGTTCACAGATACGCAGTATTTT	CASSRQGFTDTQYF	TRBD1	TRBV9	TRBJ2-3	NA
TGTGCCAGCAGTTACTACGCGGACCTAGCGGGAGTTGGGACAGATACGCAGTATTTT	CASSYYADLAGVGTDTQYF	TRBD2	TRBV27	TRBJ2-3	NA
TGCGCCAGCAGCCAAGTCGTAGGGGACACCAATCAGCCCCAGCATTTT	CASSQVVGDTNQPQHF	NA	TRBV4-3	TRBJ1-5	NA
TGTGCCAGCAGCGTTAGATTAGCGGGAGGGGCGACCCAGTACTTC	CASSVRLAGGATQYF	TRBD2	TRBV5-6	TRBJ2-5	NA
TGTGCCAGTTATTCAGGCTATAATTCACCCCTCCACTTT	CASYSGYNSPLHF	NA	TRBV27	TRBJ1-6	NA
TGTGCCAGCAGTGAATTTAGCGGGAGCTTCAATGAGCAGTTCTTC	CASSEFSGSFNEQFF	TRBD2	TRBV2	TRBJ2-1	few
TGTGCCAGCGGGCGGGGCCCAGGGGGAGCTTTCTTT	CASGRGPGGAFF	TRBD1	TRBV3-1/TRBV3-2	TRBJ1-1	NA
TGTGCCAGCAGCTTCTACGGGGGGAGCTCCTACGAGCAGTACTTC	CASSFYGGSSYEQYF	TRBD2	TRBV11-2	TRBJ2-7	NA
TGTGCCAGAAGCTTCAATTCCAGGGAATCCTACGAGCAGTACTTC	CARSFNSRESYEQYF	NA	TRBV5-3	TRBJ2-7	NA
TGTGCCAGCAGCTTGAGGGGCACAGGGGTAGATACGCAGTATTTT	CASSLRGTGVDTQYF	TRBD1	TRBV5-6	TRBJ2-3	NA
TGTGCCAGCAGCCCGACAGGTGCTACCTACGAGCAGTACTTC	CASSPTGATYEQYF	NA	TRBV6-5	TRBJ2-7	NA
TGTGCCATCAGTGAGTCCATACAGTCTAATGAAAAACTGTTTTTT	CAISESIQSNEKLFF	NA	TRBV10-3	TRBJ1-4	few
TGCGCCAGCAGCTTGGGGCGGGAGGGATCCTACAATGAGCAGTTCTTC	CASSLGREGSYNEQFF	TRBD2	TRBV5-1	TRBJ2-1	NA
TGCGCCAGCAGCGCGAATAGCGGGAGTTCGGAGACCCAGTACTTC	CASSANSGSSETQYF	TRBD2	TRBV5-1	TRBJ2-5	once
TGTGCCAGCATTCAGGGGGCGGCGAACACTGAAGCTTTCTTT	CASIQGAANTEAFF	TRBD1	TRBV2	TRBJ1-1	NA
TGTGCCAGCAGCAAAACGTTCGGGTACGAGCAGTACTTC	CASSKTFGYEQYF	NA	TRBV6-5	TRBJ2-7	NA
TGTGCCAGCAGCTTACAGGGAAGCGTTGGCTACACCTTC	CASSLQGSVGYTF	NA	TRBV7-9	TRBJ1-2	few
TGCAGCGTTTTCCAGGGGGCTAATGAAAAACTGTTTTTT	CSVFQGANEKLFF	TRBD1	TRBV29-1	TRBJ1-4	NA
TGTGCCAGCAGCCAAGTCGGTACAGGGTACGGCTCCTACGAGCAGTACTTC	CASSQVGTGYGSYEQYF	NA	TRBV3-1/TRBV3-2	TRBJ2-7	NA